The next 12 T cell receptor beta chains were all read from a single sample in a study of blood T cell repertoires in COVID-19. TCRdb keeps only in-frame clones here, not all; method: immunoSEQ multiplex PCR. The sample lists around 270,000 clones, approximately 88% occurring once. The sample consisted of PBMCs or T cells enriched from blood (not recorded which). The receptors originated from a middle-aged woman who had been exposed to COVID-19.

This clone came up once. This rearrangement joins TRBV7-9 to TRBJ1-4; tentatively, D is TRBD1 (6 bases). Trimming took off 5 bases at V and 4 bases at J, with 11 bases between the two ends. Germline assignment: CDR1 SEHNR and CDR2 FQNEAQ (reference sequence). The CDR3 loop spans 14 amino acids. In DNA, the CDR3 is TGTGCCAGCAGCCACTGGACAGTTAATGAAAAACTGTTTTTT. Translating gives CASSHWTVNEKLFF.

CDR3 sequence (DNA): TGTGCCAGCAGCTTAGACCCAGGGCAAGATACGCAGTATTTT. As protein: CASSLDPGQDTQYF. The chain links TRBV7-6 to TRBJ2-3, with D perhaps matching TRBD1 (5 bases). In germline, CDR1 is SGHVS, CDR2 FNYEAQ. The V and J ends lost 1 base and 5 bases respectively, with 10 bases between them. The CDR3 contains 14 residues.

The V and J genes are TRBV19 and TRBJ2-1, with 9 bases matching TRBD1. This CDR3 is 14 amino acids long. The V segment lost 3 bases and the J segment 10 bases; nucleotides outside the gene matches: 7. Germline-derived CDR1 and CDR2 are LNHDA and SQIVND (reference sequence). CDR3 coding DNA: TGTGCCAGTAGTATCGGGACAGGGACGGGAGAGCAGTTCTTC. Residues: CASSIGTGTGEQFF.

This rearrangement joins TRBV18 to TRBJ1-1; D gene unclear. Germline CDR1 KGHSH, CDR2 LQKENI. Trimming removed 5 bases from V and 0 bases from J, with 10 bases in between. The CDR3 loop spans 14 amino acids. The CDR3 spells CASSSYSMNTEAFF. The CDR3 nucleotides are TGTGCCAGCTCATCCTACTCCATGAACACTGAAGCTTTCTTT. The entire variable domain, with the rest obtained from reference TRBV18 and TRBJ1-1, is as follows: NAGVMQNPRHLVRRRGQEARLRCSPMKGHSHVYWYRQLPEEGLKFMVYLQKENIIDESGMPKERFSAEFPKEGPSILRIQQVVRGDSAAYFCASSSYSMNTEAFFGQGTRLTVV.

In its sample, this clone was seen a few times. V and J are TRBV5-4 and TRBJ2-7; 14 positions match TRBD2. Per the germline V gene, CDR1 is SGHNT and CDR2 is YYREEE (reference sequence). The V gene end was trimmed by 4 bases and the J gene end by 0 bases; junction bases not matched to a gene: 6. The CDR3 runs to 17 residues. CDR3 DNA sequence: TGTGCCAGCAGCATCGGACTAGCGGGGGGCCTCTCCTACGAGCAGTACTTC. This gives the protein CASSIGLAGGLSYEQYF. Based on the CDR3 plus reference TRBV5-4 and TRBJ2-7, the full variable domain is ETGVTQSPTHLIKTRGQQVTLRCSSQSGHNTVSWYQQALGQGPQFIFQYYREEENGRGNFPPRFSGLQFPNYSSELNVNALELDDSALYLCASSIGLAGGLSYEQYFGPGTRLTVT.

V is TRBV27 and J is TRBJ2-2; D is unresolved. CDR1 and CDR2 from the germline V gene are MNHEY and SMNVEV (reference sequence). The CDR3 is made up of 13 amino acids. V lost 7 bases and J lost 1, with 7 bases in between. The CDR3 region is CASIEKNTGELFF. The CDR3 DNA reads TGTGCCAGCATCGAGAAGAACACCGGGGAGCTGTTTTTT.

The CDR3 loop is CASSLGTGDFYGYTF. The CDR3 DNA sequence: TGCGCCAGCAGCTTGGGGACAGGGGATTTCTATGGCTACACCTTC. The chain recombines TRBV5-1 with TRBJ1-2; 9 nucleotides agree with TRBD1. CDR1 and CDR2 from the germline V gene are SGHRS and YFSETQ. The CDR3 has 15 residues. The trim removed 0 bases at V and 4 bases at J, leaving 4 bases unmatched.

The V gene is TRBV28, the J gene TRBJ1-2; 7 positions match TRBD1. Germline lookup yields CDR1 MDHEN and CDR2 SYDVKM. The CDR3 consists of 16 residues. J gave up 2 bases and V 4 bases, and 10 bases lay outside the gene matches. CDR3 amino acids: CASSSNRRQGNYGYTF. CDR3 nucleotide sequence: TGTGCCAGCAGTTCCAACCGTCGACAGGGAAACTATGGCTACACCTTC.

V gene TRBV7-9 combines with J gene TRBJ1-4; TRBD1 is a possible D gene (6 bases). Between the trimmed V and J ends, which lost 5 bases and 3 bases, there was a span of 25 bases. From germline, CDR1 is SEHNR and CDR2 FQNEAQ (reference sequence). This CDR3 comprises 19 residues. The CDR3 sequence is CASSPRFRGAARANEKLFF. In DNA form, the CDR3 reads TGTGCCAGCAGCCCGAGATTTCGGGGGGCCGCTCGGGCTAATGAAAAACTGTTTTTT.

This clone was counted a single time. The chain employs TRBV18 and TRBJ1-1; 7 positions agree with TRBD1. The junction had 10 bases not matched to a gene; V was cut back by 4 bases and J by 5 bases. CDR3 size: 15 residues. CDR1 and CDR2 (germline): KGHSH, LQKENI. CDR3 in amino acids: CASSRRQGEITEAFF. In DNA, the CDR3 is TGTGCCAGCTCACGCCGACAGGGAGAGATTACTGAAGCTTTCTTT.

The chain links TRBV18 to TRBJ2-7, with 9 bases matching TRBD1. CDR1 KGHSH and CDR2 LQKENI come from the germline V gene. Unmatched junction bases numbered 10, after V lost 5 bases and J lost 5 bases. The CDR3 has 15 residues. The CDR3 sequence: CASSDQTGGLHEQYF. In nucleotides, the CDR3 is TGTGCCAGCTCAGACCAGACAGGGGGGTTGCACGAGCAGTACTTC.

CDR3 region: CASSLGLAGVPEQFF. The CDR3 nucleotides read TGTGCCAGCAGCTTGGGACTAGCGGGAGTTCCTGAGCAGTTCTTC. The V and J genes are TRBV7-9 and TRBJ2-1; 14 nucleotides line up with TRBD2. The CDR3 is 15 amino acids. CDR1 and CDR2 from the germline V gene are SEHNR and FQNEAQ (reference sequence). Trimming at V came to 3 bases and at J to 9 bases, leaving 4 bases not matched to a gene.